This TCR beta chain was profiled in a study of a mutant IDH1 vaccine in newly diagnosed glioma. This table comes from immunoSEQ multiplex PCR, and its TCRdb copy is limited to in-frame clones, with some not included. The data contain approximately 52,000 clones, about three quarters of them singletons. This sample's time point: week 47, end of study. Mutant IDH1 20-mer peptide, at 300 ug, made up each vaccine dose, with topical imiquimod. Trimming pared 0 bases from V and 3 bases from J, leaving 9 bases between. Germline V gene lookup returns CDR1 LNHDA and CDR2 SQIVND (reference sequence). The CDR3 contains 15 residues. As regards this clone: Its antigen is unknown.

V is TRBV19 and J is TRBJ2-1, with D perhaps given as TRBD1 or TRBD2 (7 bases each). This TCR derives from a woman in her forties with glioma. Some clones in this sample may be carry-over from other donors' samples. The sample here was PBMCs, taken from a glioma patient whose treatment included an IDH1 peptide vaccine. The CDR3: CASSIDRGGYNEQFF. The CDR3 nucleotides read TGTGCCAGTAGTATAGACAGGGGGGGCTACAATGAGCAGTTCTTC.